These 25 T cell receptor beta chains came from one sample sequenced in a study of cytotoxic CD8 clonotypes in ibrutinib-treated CLL. Sequencing was performed with immunoSEQ multiplex PCR; in TCRdb, only in-frame clones are kept and a portion is missing. The sample includes fewer than 150,000 clones, about 85% of them seen just once. The sequences come from PBMCs, collected after 24 months of ibrutinib treatment. These receptors originate from a human donor with chronic lymphocytic leukemia.

The J gene is TRBJ2-1, the V gene TRBV7-2; 8 nucleotides line up with TRBD2. V gave up 2 bases and J gave up 16 bases; unmatched junction bases: 7. CDR3 length equals 12 residues. Germline V lookup: CDR1 SGHTA, CDR2 FQGNSA. CDR3 in amino acids: CASSLPAGVQFF. DNA for the CDR3: TGTGCCAGCAGCTTACCAGCGGGGGTCCAATTCTTC.

The chain couples TRBV19 to TRBJ2-7, with TRBD1 identical over 7 bases. There are 14 residues in the CDR3. V shed 2 bases and J 3 bases; nucleotides not matched to a gene: 4. CDR1 and CDR2 (germline): LNHDA, SQIVND (reference sequence). The CDR3 sequence is CASSIRQGGYEQYF. Written as DNA, the CDR3 is TGTGCCAGTAGTATAAGACAGGGTGGCTACGAGCAGTACTTC. Looking up the rest from reference TRBV19 and TRBJ2-7 gives the full variable domain: DGGITQSPKYLFRKEGQNVTLSCEQNLNHDAMYWYRQDPGQGLRLIYYSQIVNDFQKGDIAEGYSVSREKKESFPLTVTSAQKNPTAFYLCASSIRQGGYEQYFGPGTRLTVT.

The chain joins TRBV5-1 to TRBJ2-7; 7 bases are a match to TRBD2. Trimming removed 5 bases from V and 3 bases from J; junction bases left unmatched: 14. This CDR3 has 16 amino acids. Germline V gives CDR1 SGHRS, CDR2 YFSETQ. CDR3: CASRPVSGRGGYEQYF. CDR3 nucleotides: TGCGCCAGCAGGCCCGTTAGCGGGCGTGGGGGCTACGAGCAGTACTTC. The complete variable domain, with remaining parts taken from reference TRBV5-1 and TRBJ2-7, reads KAGVTQTPRYLIKTRGQQVTLSCSPISGHRSVSWYQQTPGQGLQFLFEYFSETQRNKGNFPGRFSGRQFSNSRSEMNVSTLELGDSALYLCASRPVSGRGGYEQYFGPGTRLTVT.

This chain joins TRBV19 and TRBJ2-2, with 7 bases fitting TRBD1. V was clipped by 4 bases and J by 7 bases; unmatched bases: 9. The CDR3 contains 15 residues. The germline V gene encodes CDR1 LNHDA and CDR2 SQIVND (reference sequence). CDR3 protein: CASSSPDRAVGELFF. The CDR3 nucleotides read TGTGCCAGTAGTAGCCCCGACAGGGCCGTCGGGGAGCTGTTTTTT.

The CDR3 bases are TGTGCCAGCAGCTCGTTCGGGACTAGTAGATACAATGAGCAGTTCTTC. Protein: CASSSFGTSRYNEQFF. The chain has TRBV5-5 and TRBJ2-1; 8 positions agree with TRBD2. Germline V gene sequence: CDR1 SGHKS, CDR2 YYEKEE (reference sequence). With V trimmed by 3 bases and J by 4 bases, 9 bases remained unmatched. The CDR3 runs to 16 residues.

V is TRBV13 and J is TRBJ2-7; no firm D call. The germline CDR1 and CDR2 sequences are PRHDT and FYEKMQ (reference sequence). The CDR3 totals 13 residues. The V end lost 2 bases, the J end lost 3 bases, and 8 bases lay between the germline ends. In DNA form, the CDR3 reads TGTGCCAGCAGCTTAAACAGCTACTACGAGCAGTACTTC. Translating it yields CASSLNSYYEQYF.

A few counts support this clone. V gene TRBV2 combines with J gene TRBJ1-2; D possibly corresponds to TRBD1 (6 bases). The ends were cut back, 6 bases at V and 6 bases at J, with 14 bases in the middle. Germline CDR1 and CDR2: SNHLY and FYNNEI. The CDR3 is 13 residues long. The CDR3 DNA sequence: TGTGCCAGCAGGGTACAGGGTTCTGATGGCTACACCTTC. It is translated as CASRVQGSDGYTF. The full variable domain, rest sourced from reference TRBV2 and TRBJ1-2, is EPEVTQTPSHQVTQMGQEVILRCVPISNHLYFYWYRQILGQKVEFLVSFYNNEISEKSEIFDDQFSVERPDGSNFTLKIRSTKLEDSAMYFCASRVQGSDGYTFGSGTRLTVV.

Only one count was recorded for this clone. The chain carries TRBV6-1 and TRBJ2-2; 10 bases are shared with TRBD1. The CDR3 extends over 15 amino acids. V lost 9 bases and J lost 0; bases outside the gene matches: 4. Germline CDR1 MNHNS, CDR2 SASEGT. This CDR3 reads CASGTGAANTGELFF. CDR3 in DNA: TGTGCCAGTGGGACAGGGGCAGCGAACACCGGGGAGCTGTTTTTT.

The chain links TRBV7-9 to TRBJ1-5; 10 bases align to TRBD1. The germline gives CDR1 SEHNR, CDR2 FQNEAQ (reference sequence). The CDR3 is made up of 14 amino acids. V lost 5 bases to trimming and J lost 7 bases; unmatched junction nucleotides: 5. As DNA, the CDR3 is TGTGCCAGCAGCCGGACAGGGGGTGAGCAGCCCCAGCATTTT. Protein sequence: CASSRTGGEQPQHF.

The chain couples TRBV5-1 to TRBJ2-2; no clear D. Germline V gives CDR1 SGHRS, CDR2 YFSETQ. Trimming pared 7 bases from V and 6 bases from J, leaving 16 bases between. The CDR3 sequence is 14 residues long. CDR3: CASATEASPGELFF. As DNA, the CDR3 is TGCGCCAGCGCGACCGAGGCGTCTCCCGGGGAGCTGTTTTTT.

This clone has just one count. V usage is TRBV7-9 and J usage is TRBJ2-3; the match to TRBD1 covers 10 bases. Germline CDR1 reads SEHNR; CDR2 reads FQNEAQ (reference sequence). The CDR3 totals 16 residues. V gave up 2 bases and J gave up 6 bases; unmatched junction bases: 8. The CDR3 is CASSLSGTGAADTQYF. The DNA of the CDR3 is TGTGCCAGCAGCTTAAGCGGGACAGGGGCAGCCGATACGCAGTATTTT.

CDR3 sequence: CASNELRQISNQPQHF. Here the CDR3 DNA reads TGTGCCAGCAACGAACTTAGACAGATTAGCAATCAGCCCCAGCATTTT. The chain employs TRBV28 and TRBJ1-5; perhaps TRBD1 as D (5 bases). CDR1 is MDHEN, CDR2 SYDVKM, per germline. CDR3 length: 16 amino acids. V was trimmed by 7 bases and J by 0 bases, leaving 16 bases between them.

V and J are TRBV16 and TRBJ2-5, with D hard to call. Between the trimmed V and J ends, which lost 2 bases and 3 bases, there was a span of 13 bases. The germline gives CDR1 KGHSY, CDR2 FQNENV. The CDR3 is 15 amino acids. The CDR3 DNA reads as TGTGCCAGCAGCCAAGCCCTATCGGTCAAAGAGACCCAGTACTTC. This codes for CASSQALSVKETQYF. The full variable domain, its missing parts supplied by reference TRBV16 and TRBJ2-5, is GEEVAQTPKHLVRGEGQKAKLYCAPIKGHSYVFWYQQVLKNEFKFLISFQNENVFDETGMPKERFSAKCLPNSPCSLEIQATKLEDSAVYFCASSQALSVKETQYFGPGTRLLVL.

The chain combines TRBV20-1 with TRBJ2-1; 11 bases fit TRBD2. The germline CDR1 and CDR2 sequences are DFQATT and SNEGSKA (reference sequence). The CDR3 contains 11 residues. V lost 6 bases and J lost 15; bases outside the gene matches: 7. The CDR3, as DNA: TGCAGTGCCCACATAGCGGGGGGGCTGTTCTTC. Amino acids: CSAHIAGGLFF.

V usage is TRBV19 and J usage is TRBJ1-2, with 7 bases that match TRBD1. The J segment lost 4 bases and the V segment lost 5 bases, leaving 10 bases of the junction unmatched. The CDR3 has 15 residues. Germline values: CDR1 LNHDA, CDR2 SQIVND (reference sequence). This chain's CDR3 is CASSLRDSYSYGYTF. DNA of the CDR3: TGTGCCAGTAGTCTCCGGGACAGTTACTCCTATGGCTACACCTTC.

This rearrangement joins TRBV4-2 to TRBJ1-3, with D possibly matching TRBD1 (6 bases). The CDR3 covers 19 residues. Germline CDR1 reads LGHNA; CDR2 reads YNFKEQ. V lost 1 base and J 0 bases, leaving 19 bases between the germline ends. This chain's CDR3 is CASSQVEGVSSASGNTIYF. CDR3 DNA sequence: TGTGCCAGCAGCCAAGTGGAGGGGGTGAGTTCCGCCTCTGGAAACACCATATATTTT.

V gene TRBV5-1 combines with J gene TRBJ2-2; D is uncertain. The CDR3 consists of 13 residues. CDR1 and CDR2 (germline): SGHRS, YFSETQ. The V end was cut by 5 bases, the J end by 6 bases, with 11 bases between. CDR3 DNA: TGCGCCAGCAGTCCGGTCTCAGCCGGGGAGCTGTTTTTT. Protein: CASSPVSAGELFF.

The chain uses TRBV7-8 and TRBJ2-5; TRBD2 matches at 15 bases. Trimming took 5 bases from V and 2 from J; bases not matched to a gene: 3. The germline gives CDR1 SGHVS, CDR2 FQNEAQ. The CDR3 is 16 amino acids. DNA of the CDR3: TGTGCCAGCAGCCTCGGACTAGCGGGGGGGCAAGAGACCCAGTACTTC. Translation: CASSLGLAGGQETQYF.

The rearrangement links TRBV10-3 to TRBJ2-4; TRBD1 agrees at 7 bases. The CDR3 runs 15 residues. Germline CDR1 is ENHRY and CDR2 is SYGVKD. J gave up 0 bases and V 3 bases, and 2 bases lay outside the gene matches. The CDR3 sequence is CAISDTGVAKNIQYF. In nucleotides, the CDR3 is TGTGCCATCAGTGATACAGGGGTAGCCAAAAACATTCAGTACTTC.

DNA for the CDR3: TGTGCCAGCTCACCACCCGGACAGGGGGGTGAAAAACTGTTTTTT. This gives the protein CASSPPGQGGEKLFF. This sequence joins TRBV18 and TRBJ1-4; 10 bases match TRBD1. V gave up 0 bases and J gave up 7 bases; unmatched junction bases: 2. Per the germline V gene, CDR1 is KGHSH and CDR2 is LQKENI. This CDR3 is built from 15 residues.

The J gene is TRBJ1-6, the V gene TRBV6-6; TRBD1 matches at 8 bases. The CDR3 is made up of 15 amino acids. Germline V CDR1 and CDR2: MNHNY, SVGAGI (reference sequence). V was clipped by 7 bases and J by 11 bases; unmatched bases: 13. The chain's CDR3 is CASIPRQGALAPLHF. The CDR3 bases are TGTGCCAGCATACCAAGGCAGGGGGCGCTTGCACCCCTCCACTTT.

The chain joins TRBV6-5 to TRBJ2-5, with D uncertain. CDR1 is MNHEY and CDR2 is SVGAGI in the germline V gene. CDR3 length equals 16 residues. The V end lost 0 bases, the J end lost 0 bases, and 11 bases lay between the germline ends. The CDR3 here is CASSYSRKEYQETQYF. DNA of the CDR3: TGTGCCAGCAGTTACTCGCGGAAAGAGTACCAAGAGACCCAGTACTTC.

This clone showed up just once. V gene TRBV10-1 combines with J gene TRBJ2-2, with D tentatively TRBD1 or TRBD2 (6 bases each). V lost 2 bases, J lost 3 bases, and 31 bases lay in between. The CDR3 extends over 22 amino acids. The germline V gene encodes CDR1 WNHNN and CDR2 SYGVQD (reference sequence). The CDR3 here is CASSEDNPGREKGGPDTGELFF. In nucleotides, the CDR3 is TGCGCCAGCAGTGAGGATAATCCGGGCCGAGAAAAGGGGGGACCTGACACCGGGGAGCTGTTTTTT.

This chain uses TRBV7-9 with TRBJ1-3; the D is unclear. V gave up 5 bases and J gave up 0 bases, with 11 bases separating them. This CDR3 has 15 amino acids. Per the germline V gene, CDR1 is SEHNR and CDR2 is FQNEAQ (reference sequence). The CDR3 reads CASSPQASSGNTIYF. The DNA of the CDR3 is TGTGCCAGCAGCCCTCAGGCAAGCTCTGGAAACACCATATATTTT.

V usage is TRBV5-1 and J usage is TRBJ2-5, with D perhaps assigned TRBD1 or TRBD2 (5 bases each). The germline gives CDR1 SGHRS, CDR2 YFSETQ. V shed 4 bases and J shed 1 base, with 11 bases lying between them. This CDR3 has 14 amino acids. The CDR3, as DNA: TGCGCCAGCAGCGTAGCGAGGGGCCAAGAGACCCAGTACTTC. Translation gives CASSVARGQETQYF.